The 28 T cell receptor beta chains listed next were all sequenced from one sample in a study of graft-versus-host responses after intestinal transplantation. Using immunoSEQ multiplex PCR, the repertoire was profiled, and TCRdb retains in-frame clones only, with some absent. The sample consists of approximately 90,000 clones, roughly four fifths of them appearing once. These receptors have no identified antigens. Specimen: unstimulated CD4+ T cells sorted from spleen or lymph node cells, collected before intestinal transplant. These receptor sequences come from a human donor who received an intestinal transplant.

V is TRBV6-6 and J is TRBJ1-1, with 9 positions matching TRBD1. Germline trimming cut 8 bases from V and 6 bases from J; bases unmatched to any gene: 16. The CDR3 is 16 residues long. CDR1 and CDR2 (germline): MNHNY, SVGAGI (reference sequence). The CDR3 protein is CASGSGDRESGPEAFF. The CDR3 nucleotides are TGTGCCAGCGGTTCGGGGGACAGGGAGAGTGGGCCTGAAGCTTTCTTT.

Comment on this clone: Other DNA sequences in the sample encode the same CDR3. The rearrangement uses TRBV6-5 and TRBJ2-7; D may be TRBD1 (6 bases). V was clipped by 0 bases and J by 2 bases, with 11 bases between them. Germline V gene lookup returns CDR1 MNHEY and CDR2 SVGAGI. This CDR3 comprises 15 residues. CDR3 DNA: TGTGCCAGCAGTTACTCGAGGCAGGGGACCTACGAGCAGTACTTC. It translates to CASSYSRQGTYEQYF.

The V call is TRBV5-1, the J call TRBJ2-5, with TRBD2 identical over 11 bases. Germline V gene lookup returns CDR1 SGHRS and CDR2 YFSETQ. The CDR3 has 15 residues. J gave up 1 base and V 3 bases, and 2 bases lay outside the gene matches. The CDR3 region has the DNA TGCGCCAGCAGCTACGGACTAGCGGGCCAAGAGACCCAGTACTTC. Protein: CASSYGLAGQETQYF.

The chain employs TRBV6-1 and TRBJ1-5; D is unresolved. Trimming took 7 bases from V and 3 from J, leaving 10 bases between them. In germline, CDR1 is MNHNS, CDR2 SASEGT. The CDR3 length is 13 residues. CDR3 sequence reads: CASNTYLNQPQHF. CDR3 DNA sequence: TGTGCCAGCAACACGTACCTCAATCAGCCCCAGCATTTT.

This chain uses TRBV7-8 with TRBJ1-2; maybe TRBD1 (6 bases). Deletions cut 5 bases from V and 8 bases from J, with 15 bases between. CDR1 is SGHVS, CDR2 FQNEAQ, per germline. The CDR3 runs 13 residues. The CDR3 sequence is CASSLDRLLGYTF. The CDR3 bases are TGTGCCAGCAGCCTGGACAGACTATTAGGCTACACCTTC.

This clone appeared a few times. Other DNA sequences of this sample code for an identical CDR3. V and J are TRBV2 and TRBJ2-7; D is undetermined. The CDR3 is made up of 13 amino acids. CDR1 SNHLY and CDR2 FYNNEI come from the germline V gene. V was cut by 2 bases and J by 1 base, with 6 bases left in between. CDR3 bases: TGTGCCAGCAGTGAAACAGAGTCCTACGAGCAGTACTTC. It codes for CASSETESYEQYF.

The V gene is TRBV9, the J gene TRBJ2-3; D is possibly TRBD2 (5 bases). This CDR3 region has 13 residues. V was pared by 4 bases and J by 5 bases, with 11 bases between. The germline CDR1 and CDR2 sequences are SGDLS and YYNGEE. For the CDR3, the DNA is TGTGCCAGCAGCTTTATAGGGAGAGATACGCAGTATTTT. Translating gives CASSFIGRDTQYF.

This sequence joins TRBV27 and TRBJ2-7; tentatively, D is TRBD2 (5 bases). The CDR3 is 15 amino acids. V was clipped by 3 bases and J by 0 bases, with 12 bases between them. The germline CDR1 and CDR2 sequences are MNHEY and SMNVEV (reference sequence). CDR3 amino acids: CASSFGGGLSYEQYF. The CDR3 DNA follows: TGTGCCAGCAGTTTTGGTGGCGGACTCTCCTACGAGCAGTACTTC.

V gene TRBV5-1 combines with J gene TRBJ2-3; possibly TRBD2 for D (6 bases). Germline V gene lookup returns CDR1 SGHRS and CDR2 YFSETQ. The CDR3 is 15 residues long. The V end lost 4 bases, the J end lost 2 bases, and 14 bases lay between the germline ends. The chain's CDR3 is CASSPEGRFTDTQYF. CDR3 nucleotides: TGCGCCAGCAGCCCAGAGGGGAGGTTCACAGATACGCAGTATTTT.

The chain employs TRBV29-1 and TRBJ2-5, with 8 bases matching TRBD2. Germline V gives CDR1 SQVTM, CDR2 ANQGSEA. V lost 4 bases, J lost 2 bases, and 9 bases stayed unmatched. The CDR3 loop spans 15 amino acids. This CDR3 reads CSVGRSGGEQETQYF. The CDR3 DNA reads TGCAGCGTTGGTCGGAGCGGGGGTGAGCAAGAGACCCAGTACTTC.

In its sample, this clone was seen once. V and J are TRBV10-3 and TRBJ2-1, with TRBD1 as a possible D gene (6 bases). Per germline, CDR1 ENHRY and CDR2 SYGVKD. There are 14 residues in the CDR3. Trimming took off 8 bases at V and 1 base at J, with 12 bases between the two ends. Here the CDR3 DNA reads TGTGCCATCCAGGCCGACAGGTCCTACAATGAGCAGTTCTTC. It encodes CAIQADRSYNEQFF.

The chain uses TRBV28 and TRBJ1-5; possibly TRBD1 for D (5 bases). Trimming removed 2 bases from V and 7 bases from J, with 12 bases in between. Germline V gene sequence: CDR1 MDHEN, CDR2 SYDVKM. This CDR3 region has 14 residues. Written as DNA, the CDR3 is TGTGCCAGCAGTTTAGAGGCAGGGCCGCAGCCCCAGCATTTT. It yields the protein CASSLEAGPQPQHF. The variable domain in full, with the rest retrieved from reference TRBV28 and TRBJ1-5, is DVKVTQSSRYLVKRTGEKVFLECVQDMDHENMFWYRQDPGLGLRLIYFSYDVKMKEKGDIPEGYSVSREKKERFSLILESASTNQTSMYLCASSLEAGPQPQHFGDGTRLSIL.

This clone was recorded only once. The V gene is TRBV11-1, the J gene TRBJ1-1, with TRBD1 matching 7 bases. CDR1 SGHAT and CDR2 FQDESV come from the germline V gene (reference sequence). The junction had 11 bases not matched to a gene; V was cut back by 5 bases and J by 8 bases. The CDR3 is made up of 14 amino acids. CDR3 sequence: CASSIGQDIREAFF. Written as DNA, the CDR3 is TGTGCCAGCAGCATTGGACAGGACATTCGGGAAGCTTTCTTT.

CDR3 in DNA: TGTGCCAGCAGCTTAGGAATTAGCGGGGTCCAAGAGACCCAGTACTTC. It codes for CASSLGISGVQETQYF. The V and J genes are TRBV11-2 and TRBJ2-5, with TRBD2 identical over 8 bases. This CDR3 is 16 amino acids long. The germline CDR1 and CDR2 sequences are SGHAT and FQNNGV. J gave up 1 base and V 1 base, and 5 bases lay outside the gene matches.

This chain links TRBV27 with TRBJ2-3; no firm D call. Trimming removed 3 bases at V and 1 base at J, with 11 bases between. Germline lookup yields CDR1 MNHEY and CDR2 SMNVEV (reference sequence). This CDR3 has 15 residues. The CDR3 region is CASSLSRLGTDTQYF. The CDR3 nucleotides are TGTGCCAGCAGTTTGAGCCGTCTAGGCACAGATACGCAGTATTTT.

The CDR3: CASDRGRYNEQFF. The CDR3 nucleotides are TGTGCCAGTGACAGGGGGCGGTACAATGAGCAGTTCTTC. The chain is built from TRBV19 and TRBJ2-1, with 10 bases identical to TRBD1. Germline trimming cut 8 bases from V and 4 bases from J; bases unmatched to any gene: 2. Looked up from germline, CDR1 is LNHDA and CDR2 is SQIVND (reference sequence). This CDR3 spans 13 amino acids.

The chain has TRBV28 and TRBJ2-1, with a weak D call TRBD1 (6 bases). V lost 1 base and J 5 bases, leaving 15 bases between the germline ends. CDR1 and CDR2 (germline): MDHEN, SYDVKM. The CDR3 runs to 16 residues. The CDR3 reads CASSLYLRQVNNEQFF. The DNA for the CDR3 is TGTGCCAGCAGTTTATATCTACGACAGGTTAACAATGAGCAGTTCTTC.

V and J are TRBV15 and TRBJ2-7, with D possibly matching TRBD2 (6 bases). Germline assignment: CDR1 LNHNV and CDR2 YYDKDF (reference sequence). Between the trimmed V and J ends, which lost 3 bases and 6 bases, there was a span of 21 bases. The CDR3 is made up of 16 amino acids. Written as DNA, the CDR3 is TGTGCCACCAGCAGGGGGACTGGGGGACGCTGGGGCGAGCAGTACTTC. Its translation is CATSRGTGGRWGEQYF.

This chain joins TRBV4-1 and TRBJ2-7, with D possibly matching TRBD2 (7 bases). This CDR3 contains 13 residues. Trimming left V 4 bases short and J 6 bases short, with 13 bases between. The germline CDR1 and CDR2 sequences are MGHRA and YSYEKL. The DNA of the CDR3 is TGCGCCAGCAGCCTAAAGGGGGGGGTCGAGCAGTACTTC. This encodes CASSLKGGVEQYF.

This chain connects TRBV6-1 to TRBJ1-6; D perhaps matches TRBD1 (6 bases). Deletions cut 7 bases from V and 4 bases from J, with 8 bases between. Germline CDR1 reads MNHNS; CDR2 reads SASEGT. The CDR3 spans 13 residues. The CDR3 sequence is CASKDSYNSPLHF. CDR3 in DNA: TGTGCCAGCAAGGACAGTTATAATTCACCCCTCCACTTT.

The chain employs TRBV10-2 and TRBJ2-1; a possible D gene is TRBD2 (5 bases). The germline gives CDR1 WSHSY, CDR2 SAAADI. V lost 6 bases and J 6 bases, leaving 12 bases between the germline ends. The CDR3 extends over 13 amino acids. The CDR3 here is CASRESGANEQFF. In DNA, the CDR3 is TGCGCCAGCAGGGAGAGCGGTGCCAATGAGCAGTTCTTC.

The rearrangement uses TRBV27 and TRBJ1-5; 7 nucleotides line up with TRBD1. This CDR3 region has 16 residues. V shed 5 bases, J shed 5 bases, and the junction held 12 bases outside the gene matches. CDR1 and CDR2 (germline): MNHEY, SMNVEV (reference sequence). The CDR3 nucleotides are TGTGCCAGCAGTCTCCAAGGACAGGCGGGTCATCAGCCCCAGCATTTT. It translates to CASSLQGQAGHQPQHF.

This chain uses TRBV2 with TRBJ2-7, with TRBD1 identical over 8 bases. The CDR3 runs to 13 residues. Germline V CDR1 and CDR2: SNHLY, FYNNEI. Trimming took 8 bases from V and 3 from J; bases not matched to a gene: 6. The CDR3 DNA reads as TGTGCCAGCTTGGACAGGGCGGGCTACGAGCAGTACTTC. Amino acids: CASLDRAGYEQYF.

This chain links TRBV7-8 with TRBJ1-2; weak D call: TRBD1 (6 bases). Trimming removed 5 bases from V and 5 bases from J, with 21 bases in between. The CDR3 is made up of 16 amino acids. CDR1 is SGHVS, CDR2 FQNEAQ, per germline. CDR3 protein: CASSLRDTLGKYGYTF. The CDR3 DNA follows: TGTGCCAGCAGCCTAAGGGACACCCTTGGGAAGTATGGCTACACCTTC.

The chain couples TRBV6-6 to TRBJ2-7, with 8 nucleotides matching TRBD1. Germline-derived CDR1 and CDR2 are MNHNY and SVGAGI (reference sequence). This CDR3 is 15 amino acids long. J lost 7 bases, V lost 5 bases, and 13 bases had no gene match. CDR3 region: CASSRERQGRGEQYF. The CDR3 DNA follows: TGTGCCAGCAGTAGAGAGAGACAGGGGAGAGGGGAGCAGTACTTC.

For the CDR3, the DNA is TGTGCCAGCAGCGCACTCAGGCAGCCCCAGCATTTT. Its protein product is CASSALRQPQHF. This chain links TRBV6-1 with TRBJ1-5; D unresolved. The V gene lost 6 bases and the J gene lost 7 bases, with 10 bases spanning the gap. In germline, CDR1 is MNHNS, CDR2 SASEGT. The CDR3 is 12 amino acids.

The chain links TRBV2 to TRBJ2-3; 7 positions match TRBD2. The V segment lost 8 bases and the J segment 2 bases; nucleotides outside the gene matches: 4. This CDR3 has 13 amino acids. Germline V CDR1 and CDR2: SNHLY, FYNNEI. The CDR3 protein is CASDLADTDTQYF. The CDR3 nucleotides are TGTGCCAGCGATCTAGCGGACACAGATACGCAGTATTTT.

The V and J genes are TRBV6-5 and TRBJ1-2; D may be TRBD1 (6 bases). The CDR3 length is 12 residues. The ends were cut back, 6 bases at V and 8 bases at J, with 13 bases in the middle. The V gene's germline CDR1 is MNHEY and CDR2 SVGAGI. This CDR3 is CASSAEGDGYTF. CDR3 nucleotide sequence: TGTGCCAGCAGCGCCGAGGGGGACGGCTACACCTTC.